This T cell receptor (beta chain) was observed in a study of blood T cell repertoires in COVID-19. Study-wide background: Sites across the United States, Italy and Spain contributed samples from acute and convalescent COVID-19.

Original analysis: Reference gene primer amplification gave estimated nucleated cell counts. Sequencing was performed with immunoSEQ multiplex PCR; in TCRdb, only in-frame clones are kept and a portion is missing. V and J calls and clone size are as listed in that table; D and trimming were resolved from the DNA. The sample has under 200,000 clones; 85% are singletons. While infection was still active, Seattle patients were enrolled and then followed longitudinally. The sample taken for sequencing was peripheral blood. This TCR derives from a woman between 45 and 60 years old with COVID-19, enrolled during active disease.

This chain's CDR3 is CATSRPGQGTYEQYF. CDR3 bases: TGTGCCACCAGCAGGCCGGGACAGGGCACCTACGAGCAGTACTTC. The chain employs TRBV15 and TRBJ2-7, with 9 bases matching TRBD1. This CDR3 spans 15 amino acids. The germline CDR1 and CDR2 sequences are LNHNV and YYDKDF (reference sequence). The junction had 5 bases not matched to a gene; V was cut back by 3 bases and J by 2 bases.